This TCR beta chain was profiled in a study of shared clonotypes between healthy human individuals. Study-wide points: Larger estimated richness was generally recorded for naive subsets relative to memory subsets.

This clone was detected only once. Its cognate antigen is unknown. TCRdb keeps only in-frame clones here, not all; method: immunoSEQ multiplex PCR. The repertoire includes roughly 1 million clones, about 77% of them detected once, and about 1.5% sits in the top ten. The V and J ends lost 1 base and 5 bases respectively, with 6 bases between them. This CDR3 comprises 13 residues. Germline V gene lookup returns CDR1 MNHNS and CDR2 SASEGT. The specimen sequenced was memory CD4+ T cells sorted from blood. Stated subset: CD45RA-negative fraction. The clonotype was recovered from a man aged 18 to 30 in good health. J is TRBJ1-5 and V is TRBV6-1, with unresolved D. CDR3 amino acids: CASSEERDQPQHF. In DNA, the CDR3 is TGTGCCAGCAGTGAAGAAAGGGATCAGCCCCAGCATTTT.